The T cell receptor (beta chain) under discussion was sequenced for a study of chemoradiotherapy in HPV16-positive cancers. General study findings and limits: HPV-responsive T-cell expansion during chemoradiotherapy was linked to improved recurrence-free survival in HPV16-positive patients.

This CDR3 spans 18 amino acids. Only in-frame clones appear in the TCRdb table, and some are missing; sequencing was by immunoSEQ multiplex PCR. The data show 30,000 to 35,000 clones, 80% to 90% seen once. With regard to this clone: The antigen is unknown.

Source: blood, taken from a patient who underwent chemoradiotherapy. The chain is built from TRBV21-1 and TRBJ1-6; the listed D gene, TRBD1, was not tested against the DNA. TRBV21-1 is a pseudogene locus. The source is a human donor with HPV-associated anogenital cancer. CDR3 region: CASSRRDKPTVNNSPLHF. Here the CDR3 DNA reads TGTGCCAGCAGCAGGCGAGATAAACCGACAGTTAATAATTCACCCCTCCACTTT.